This TCR beta chain was recovered during a study of glioma-infiltrating T cells (dated by TCRdb to 2015 to 2016). Some background on the complete study: Low-grade gliomas were WHO grade II oligodendrogliomas or astrocytomas, and glioblastomas were WHO grade IV tumors sampled at initial rather than recurrent diagnosis. Glioma patients received dexamethasone for six or fewer days before surgery. Blood libraries targeted 4.5- to 10-fold sequencing coverage of some 1.1 million peripheral T cells. Sequencing of TCR alpha- and beta-chain repertoires was performed on glioma tissue, on non-neoplastic brain tissue, and on matched peripheral blood mononuclear cells. Each tissue-infiltrating repertoire was compared with the same patient's peripheral blood repertoire to measure divergence between tissue and blood T-cell populations. Three low-grade glioma patients, several primary glioblastoma patients, and three non-glioma patients who contributed non-neoplastic brain tissue made up the paired cohort.

The investigation overall reported the following: VJ-independent divergence between tissue and blood was below expectation in non-neoplastic patients but above expectation in all gliomas, especially low-grade gliomas. Group comparisons rested on small numbers: three non-neoplastic, three low-grade glioma and 7 or 8 glioblastoma patients. Very few CDR3 sequences were shared between tissue and blood, attributed to high CDR3 diversity and limited sampling. Patients with low tissue-blood divergence were marked by a signature set of shared blood CDR3 motifs, and that set was depleted in highly divergent patients.

Surgical brain or tumor specimens were cryofrozen in liquid nitrogen immediately after resection, and peripheral blood cells were collected concurrently. The iRepertoire nested amplicon-rescue multiplex PCR (arm-PCR) platform was used to amplify TCR alpha and beta CDR3 regions from RNA. For one-step reverse transcription and amplification, about 85-450 ng of tissue mRNA or PBMC total RNA was used as input. Following bead purification, Illumina adapters were added by a secondary multiplex PCR, and the libraries were gel-purified between 200 and 400 bp. Libraries carried internal 6-nucleotide barcodes used for demultiplexing. Libraries were sequenced on an Illumina MiSeq with 2x220 or 2x250 nucleotide paired-end reads. Per the original workflow: Paired reads were merged using FLASH 1.2.11 and were aligned to the GRCh37 human genome using BWA-MEM, after which TRA and TRB reads were extracted. V and J assignment used an IMGT-derived reference of cassette sequences and CDR3 motifs that included pseudogenes. Three-frame translation of reads was performed, and productive CDR3s were defined as those with a C...FGXG motif and no stop codons. A clonotype was defined as a unique combination of a V-J cassette pair and a CDR3 amino acid sequence. Reads were filtered by Hamming distance, thresholded by each sample's sequence error rate in mapped regions. TCRdb's own reprocessing of the public reads used fastp at Q25 and MiXCR and kept productive beta chains. Each CDR3 protein appears once, grouped with its most common genes and DNA. These V and J calls derive from TCRdb rather than the authors' analysis. The sample profile shows about 400,000 distinct CDR3 sequences; 35% to 45% of them were found once. 12% of the sample lies in the top ten.

On this clonotype itself: Its target antigen remains unknown. This clone may be a read error of a much larger clone one base away.

The CDR3 contains 14 residues, cysteine and phenylalanine counted. Of the read, only the CDR3 DNA is kept; its 42 bases are in frame from base 1. Via the germline V gene, CDR1 is MNHEY and CDR2 SVGAGI. Sequencing was carried out using glioma tissue, nonneoplastic brain tissue, or PBMCs (not recorded which). The sequence was obtained from a human donor with low-grade glioma or glioblastoma, undergoing nonglioma brain surgery, or in good health (not recorded which). The rearranged chain carries TRBV6-5 and TRBJ1-5; the D gene is perhaps TRBD1, on 5 matching bases. The nucleotides read TGTGCCAGCAGTTCCGGGGACTACAATAAGCCCCAGCATTTT. It specifies CASSSGDYNKPQHF.